This T cell receptor beta chain was recovered during a study of CD8 T cells in ankylosing spondylitis. Study results and limitations: Made up of several highly homologous variants, a TCR beta motif appeared characteristic of ankylosing spondylitis blood.

After removal of 1 base from V and 0 bases from J, the junction contained 8 bases not matched to a gene. In germline, CDR1 is LNHNV, CDR2 YYDKDF (reference sequence). This CDR3 has 17 residues. Regarding this clonotype: The antigen remains undetermined.

It was by quantitative 5'-RACE with molecular barcodes that TCR beta libraries were made. MiXCR was run by TCRdb on the 5' RACE reads, yielding one entry per CDR3 protein. This table has roughly 470,000 distinct CDR3 sequences, roughly a quarter appearing once. This receptor was obtained from a male donor with ankylosing spondylitis. Sequencing was performed on blood, either unsorted or a sorted T cell fraction (not recorded which). V usage is TRBV15 and J usage is TRBJ1-1; TRBD1 aligns across 7 bases. This chain's CDR3 is CATSRVGTAKMNTEAFF. The CDR3 DNA reads as TGTGCCACCAGCAGAGTTGGGACAGCAAAGATGAACACTGAAGCTTTCTTT.